The 13 T cell receptor beta chains in this list originate from one sample, sequenced in a study of cytomegalovirus exposure and HLA in healthy donors (dated by TCRdb to the late 2010s). Libraries were prepared through the immunoSEQ multiplex PCR assay. For the multiplex PCR, a mixture combining 60 forward primers for TCR Vbeta segments and 13 reverse primers for TCR Jbeta segments was used. The source is immuneACCESS, and TCRdb retained only in-frame sequences with V and J called. Part of the clones is not carried over; for the studies checked, unresolved V genes explain less than half of this, and the remainder is unexplained. Across this sample there are about 140,000 clones, with less than 80% seen only once. The biggest ten clones account for 8.8% of the sample. The material sequenced was PBMCs. The receptors come from a woman in her fifties or sixties in good health and CMV-seropositive.

V is TRBV4-3 and J is TRBJ1-1, with 7 bases aligning to TRBD1. The trim removed 1 base at V and 6 bases at J, leaving 8 bases unmatched. CDR3 length: 15 amino acids. Germline values: CDR1 LGHNA, CDR2 YSLEER. CDR3 nucleotide sequence: TGCGCCAGCAGCCAAGTGGGGGGCCAGGGGGCTGAAGCTTTCTTT. The encoded protein is CASSQVGGQGAEAFF.

The rearrangement joins TRBV2 to TRBJ2-1, with D maybe TRBD1 (5 bases). The V end lost 3 bases, the J end lost 4 bases, and 10 bases lay between the germline ends. CDR1 is SNHLY and CDR2 is FYNNEI in the germline V gene. The CDR3 contains 14 residues. The CDR3 spells CASSDRVVYNEQFF. In nucleotides, the CDR3 is TGTGCCAGCAGTGACAGGGTAGTATACAATGAGCAGTTCTTC.

The chain links TRBV11-2 to TRBJ2-3; 7 nucleotides align to TRBD1. The CDR3 totals 17 residues. Germline V gene lookup returns CDR1 SGHAT and CDR2 FQNNGV. The V gene end was trimmed by 5 bases and the J gene end by 0 bases; junction bases not matched to a gene: 11. For the CDR3, the DNA is TGTGCCAGCAGCCGACGACAGGGATTGTTTAGCACAGATACGCAGTATTTT. The encoded protein is CASSRRQGLFSTDTQYF.

The chain uses TRBV11-2 and TRBJ2-5, with TRBD2 matching 14 bases. V dropped 5 bases and J dropped 5; count of bases not matched to a gene: 7. Germline V gene lookup returns CDR1 SGHAT and CDR2 FQNNGV. CDR3 length equals 16 residues. CDR3 coding DNA: TGTGCCAGCAGCGTGACTAGCGGGGGGGCCAGGGAGACCCAGTACTTC. It yields the protein CASSVTSGGARETQYF.

V is TRBV19 and J is TRBJ1-2; TRBD1 matches 7 bases. CDR3 length: 13 amino acids. Looked up from germline, CDR1 is LNHDA and CDR2 is SQIVND (reference sequence). V was pared by 0 bases and J by 5 bases, with 0 bases of the junction left unmatched. CDR3 protein: CASSIDRGYGYTF. The CDR3 DNA reads as TGTGCCAGTAGTATAGACAGGGGGTATGGCTACACCTTC.

This clone was seen only once. The chain is built from TRBV30 and TRBJ1-1, with 7 positions matching TRBD1. V gave up 3 bases and J gave up 1 base; unmatched junction bases: 5. Germline CDR1 reads GTSNPN; CDR2 reads SVGIG (reference sequence). The CDR3 extends over 14 amino acids. CDR3 amino acids: CAWRQGQQNTEAFF. As DNA, the CDR3 is TGTGCCTGGAGGCAGGGACAGCAGAACACTGAAGCTTTCTTT.

V is TRBV6-6 and J is TRBJ2-7; no definite D call. CDR3 length equals 13 residues. The germline V gene has CDR1 MNHNY and CDR2 SVGAGI (reference sequence). V lost 3 bases, J lost 2 bases, and 8 bases lay in between. CDR3 in amino acids: CASSYHRAYEQYF. The CDR3 coding sequence is TGTGCCAGCAGTTATCACAGAGCCTACGAGCAGTACTTC.

The rearrangement uses TRBV5-6 and TRBJ2-2; TRBD1 is a possible D gene (6 bases). The CDR3 loop spans 15 amino acids. CDR1 and CDR2 from the germline V gene are SGHDT and YYEEEE. V lost 2 bases and J lost 0, with 8 bases in between. Here the CDR3 reads CASSLQGSNTGELFF. The DNA of the CDR3 is TGTGCCAGCAGCTTACAGGGATCGAACACCGGGGAGCTGTTTTTT. The entire variable domain, with the rest obtained from reference TRBV5-6 and TRBJ2-2, is as follows: DAGVTQSPTHLIKTRGQQVTLRCSPKSGHDTVSWYQQALGQGPQFIFQYYEEEERQRGNFPDRFSGHQFPNYSSELNVNALLLGDSALYLCASSLQGSNTGELFFGEGSRLTVL.

This chain joins TRBV11-2 and TRBJ1-6, with a weak D call TRBD1 (6 bases). CDR3 length equals 14 residues. Trimming removed 2 bases at V and 11 bases at J, with 13 bases between. Germline V gives CDR1 SGHAT, CDR2 FQNNGV. CDR3 in DNA: TGTGCCAGCAGCTTAAGACAGGCGAAGACACCCCTCCACTTT. Translating it yields CASSLRQAKTPLHF.

This chain joins TRBV4-3 and TRBJ1-4, with a tentative D call TRBD1 (5 bases). There are 17 residues in the CDR3. Germline CDR1 reads LGHNA; CDR2 reads YSLEER. The V gene lost 0 bases and the J gene lost 7 bases, with 18 bases spanning the gap. The CDR3 DNA reads TGCGCCAGCAGCCAAGATATCGCCCCGCAGGGCGTTGAAAAACTGTTTTTT. It codes for CASSQDIAPQGVEKLFF.

The V call is TRBV6-5, the J call TRBJ2-1, with D possibly being TRBD2 (6 bases). V was pared by 2 bases and J by 5 bases, with 10 bases between. Per the germline V gene, CDR1 is MNHEY and CDR2 is SVGAGI. The CDR3 extends over 14 amino acids. The CDR3 region has the DNA TGTGCCAGCAGTTACGGGGCGGGGAACAATGAGCAGTTCTTC. It encodes CASSYGAGNNEQFF.

The V and J genes are TRBV19 and TRBJ2-3; no clear D. V was pared by 3 bases and J by 1 base, with 11 bases between. The CDR3 runs to 15 residues. Germline CDR1 LNHDA, CDR2 SQIVND (reference sequence). In DNA, the CDR3 is TGTGCCAGTAGTATGGTCTCACCGGGCACAGATACGCAGTATTTT. It is translated as CASSMVSPGTDTQYF.

The chain carries TRBV5-1 and TRBJ2-5; 10 positions match TRBD2. This CDR3 is 14 amino acids long. Germline CDR1 SGHRS, CDR2 YFSETQ. V dropped 5 bases and J dropped 3; count of bases not matched to a gene: 4. In nucleotides, the CDR3 is TGCGCCAGCAGGCTAGCGGGGGCTGAAGAGACCCAGTACTTC. This gives the protein CASRLAGAEETQYF.